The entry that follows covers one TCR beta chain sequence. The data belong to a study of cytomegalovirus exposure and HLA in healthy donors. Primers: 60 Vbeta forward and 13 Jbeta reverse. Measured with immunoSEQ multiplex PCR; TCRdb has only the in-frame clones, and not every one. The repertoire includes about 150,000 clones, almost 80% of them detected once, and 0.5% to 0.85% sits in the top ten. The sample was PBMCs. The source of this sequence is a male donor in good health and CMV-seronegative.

DNA of the CDR3: TGTGCCAGCAGCAAATACCTACTGAGGGACAGAGCCTACGAGCAGTACTTC. Its protein is CASSKYLLRDRAYEQYF. The chain employs TRBV21-1 and TRBJ2-7; whether TRBD1, the table's D call, matches the DNA was not checked. TRBV21-1 corresponds to a pseudogene. The CDR3 consists of 17 residues.